This T cell receptor beta chain originates from a study of molecular identifiers for immune sequencing clone quantification. One entry per CDR3 protein results from TCRdb running MiXCR on the PCR reads. The table includes nearly 650,000 distinct CDR3 sequences, 25% detected once. About this clonotype: A much more abundant neighbour one base away suggests this may be a read error.

The germline V and J ends were trimmed by 8 bases and 4 bases, with 17 bases remaining between them. CDR1 is SNHLY, CDR2 FYNNEI, per germline. The CDR3 spans 14 residues. The V and J genes are TRBV2 and TRBJ1-1, with D unresolved. The sequenced sample consisted of naive CD8+ T cells from blood, with Jurkat cell RNA spiked in. This sample's subset: FACS-sorted CD8+CD4-CCR7+CD45RA+ naive T cells. The clonotype comes from a human donor in good health. Some libraries in this study had Jurkat cell RNA spiked in. The CDR3 DNA reads as TGTGCCAGCGGTCTGACCCTGGTTGGCACTGAAGCTTTCTTT. The encoded protein is CASGLTLVGTEAFF.